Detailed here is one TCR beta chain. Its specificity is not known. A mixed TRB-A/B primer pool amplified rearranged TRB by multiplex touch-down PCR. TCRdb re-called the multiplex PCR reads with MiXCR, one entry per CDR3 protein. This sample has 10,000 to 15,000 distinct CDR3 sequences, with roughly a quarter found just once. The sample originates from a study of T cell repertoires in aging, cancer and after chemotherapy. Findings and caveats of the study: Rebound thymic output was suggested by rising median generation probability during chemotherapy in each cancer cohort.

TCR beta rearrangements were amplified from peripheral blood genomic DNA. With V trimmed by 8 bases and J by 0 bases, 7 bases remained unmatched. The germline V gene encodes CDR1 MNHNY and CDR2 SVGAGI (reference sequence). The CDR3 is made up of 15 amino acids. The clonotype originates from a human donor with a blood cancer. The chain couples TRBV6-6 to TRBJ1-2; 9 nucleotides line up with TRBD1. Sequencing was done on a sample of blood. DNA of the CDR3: TGTGCCAGCGGTACTCGACAGGGGGCTAACTATGGCTACACCTTC. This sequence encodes CASGTRQGANYGYTF.